These T cell receptor beta chains were read from a single sample in a study of blood T cell repertoires in COVID-19. Some clones are missing from TCRdb's copy, which holds only in-frame ones; the method was immunoSEQ multiplex PCR. The sample has around 120,000 clones; roughly 90% are singletons. The source material was peripheral blood. The receptors were gathered from a man aged 45-65 years with active COVID-19. The CDR3 runs from the conserved cysteine through the conserved F or W. D genes are given only for firm matches.

D | V | CDR3
TRBD2 | TRBV29-1 | CSAGGTSVNEQFF
. | TRBV9 | CASSVATGGRDTIYF
TRBD2 | TRBV7-8 | CASSLGLAVYEQYF
TRBD1 | TRBV6-5 | CASSGQGNEKLFF
TRBD2 | TRBV4-1 | CASSHDLRGAGAQNEQFF
. | TRBV12-3/TRBV12-4 | CASSRGNNEQFF
. | TRBV6-5 | CASSIQGPGELFF
. | TRBV27 | CASAGGALRHEQYF
. | TRBV18 | CASSPTLDTQYF
. | TRBV5-1 | CASSQARGTGELFF
TRBD2 | TRBV11-3 | CASSSPGLAGSGTDTQYF
TRBD2 | TRBV27 | CASKLAGGNTDTQYF
. | TRBV9 | CASREGPGDSPLHF